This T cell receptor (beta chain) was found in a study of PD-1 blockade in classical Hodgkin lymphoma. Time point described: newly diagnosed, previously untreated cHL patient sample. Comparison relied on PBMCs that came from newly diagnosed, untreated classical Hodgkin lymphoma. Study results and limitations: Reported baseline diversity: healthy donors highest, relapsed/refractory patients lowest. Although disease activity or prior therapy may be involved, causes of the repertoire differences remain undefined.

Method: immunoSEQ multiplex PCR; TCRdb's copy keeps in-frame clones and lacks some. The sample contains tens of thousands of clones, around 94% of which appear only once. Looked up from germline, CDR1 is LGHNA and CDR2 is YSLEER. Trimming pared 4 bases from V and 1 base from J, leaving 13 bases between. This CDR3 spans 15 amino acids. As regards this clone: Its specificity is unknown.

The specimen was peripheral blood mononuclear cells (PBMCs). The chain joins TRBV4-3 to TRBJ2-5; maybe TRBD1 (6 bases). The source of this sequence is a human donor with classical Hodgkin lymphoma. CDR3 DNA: TGCGCCAGCAGCCCCACGACAGGAGCCCAAGAGACCCAGTACTTC. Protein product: CASSPTTGAQETQYF.